This T cell receptor (beta chain) emerged from a study of cytomegalovirus exposure and HLA in healthy donors (dated by TCRdb to about 2017). Context from the whole study: According to an earlier analysis of 550 to 700 of the donors, some 180 million T cells yielded 120 million or so unique TCR beta sequences and approximately 280 Gb of sequence data. Alongside the repertoire data, information on donor age, sex, ethnicity and CMV serostatus was compiled. To decide whether each TCR beta V gene segment behaved as functional or pseudogenic, an earlier analysis of approximately 590 of the donors relied on high-throughput TCR beta sequencing. The study combined high-throughput TCR immunosequencing, statistical association of individual TCRs with disease status, and machine learning to predict cytomegalovirus infection status. About 5 DR-DQ haplotypes were handled as single units for association and clustering, since linkage in the cohort was strong. The aim of the study was to test whether cataloging public T cell receptors could identify signatures of past pathogen exposure. All discovery cohort repertoires had been generated using a single sequencing platform. HLA typing covered class I and class II loci at four-digit resolution. Besides the first cohort of around 670 subjects, a separate validation cohort made up of roughly 120 different subjects was used. About 300 gigabases of sequencing data and tens of millions of unique TCR sequences were included in an early release covering about 620 HLA-typed donors. Among 350 to 400 genotyped donors of the cohort, an average of about 240,000 unique TCR beta nucleotide sequences were sequenced per donor, around a sixth of them non-productive. Genome-wide SNP genotypes for about 55% of the 666 donors were used in a later genetic analysis, which treated that subset as a discovery cohort. The number of donors typed differed by locus, with roughly 620-630 for A, B, C, DRB1 and DQB1, 522 for DQA1, about 610 for DPA1, and some 450 for DPB1. The later analysis used no new phenotypic data to find candidate immune exposures, relying instead on TCR beta sequences and their occurrence across donors. To study patterns of TCR occurrence, a later analysis re-analyzed previously published TCR beta repertoires from around 670 donors and added high-resolution HLA genotyping. The genetic ancestry cluster associated with self-reported Caucasian donors included about 84% of the 300 to 450 genotyped donors. Using immunosequencing, the study profiled T cell repertoires from around 680 subjects and related those repertoires to cytomegalovirus serostatus.

Reading from cysteine to phenylalanine, the CDR3 counts 15 amino acids. Of all the DNA, just the CDR3 is kept, 45 bases in frame from base 1. The germline V gene yields MNHEY for CDR1 and SVGAGI for CDR2. Trimming removed 6 bases from V and 1 base from J; the gene matches leave 8 bases unexplained. Concerning this clone: Its antigen target is currently unknown. Base qualities are missing; no much larger clone stands one base away. At the DNA level, this CDR3 is encoded by other sequences in the same sample as well.

The cohort was made up of 500 to 850 healthy bone marrow donors. At the time of sampling, every cohort member was nominally healthy, though immune exposures that went unrecorded were likely present. The donor was CMV seropositive and was included in the group of almost 300 seropositive cohort members. A peripheral blood sample was provided by each donor, and peripheral blood mononuclear cells were used for TCR beta sequencing. Genomic DNA extraction from the blood cell samples was performed with the Qiagen DNeasy Blood Extraction Kit. The research as a whole found: Because counts were too low, about 18 rarely observed V segments, including chromosome 9 orphons, were excluded from the earlier analysis of 587 of the donors. The classifier was reported to diagnose cytomegalovirus status with high specificity and sensitivity in both the original cohort and the validation cohort. A total of some 180 TCR beta chains were listed by the study as associated with cytomegalovirus. Strong co-occurrence of HLA alleles, especially DR and DQ, made assigning TCR associations to individual alleles difficult. In an earlier analysis of around 600 of the donors, most TCR beta V segments appeared in productive rearrangements about 87% or about 30% of the time, broadly matching IMGT annotations. A later analysis reported that several top co-occurrence clusters appeared linked to parvovirus B19, influenza, CMV and Epstein-Barr virus. A later analysis found that most CMV-associated TCR beta chains appeared HLA-restricted, with HLA associations seemingly driven largely by CMV exposure. A cluster of highly shared sequence variants was judged likely to be a technical artifact of the sequencing pipeline. A later genetic analysis reported fewer N-insertions in productive TCRs among donors in an Asian-associated ancestry cluster than the roughly 700-donor mean. Because some donors lacked HLA typing at each locus, the association tests relied only on the typed subset. This cohort had only TCR beta chains sequenced, and the lack of alpha or paired-chain data limited which features could be detected. Linkage disequilibrium might explain the correlated functional status among segregating V segments, but an unknown experimental factor could not be excluded. A further reported finding was that TCR beta sequences accurately predicted the HLA-A and HLA-B alleles for most subjects in the first cohort. In a later analysis, HLA-associated TCR beta chains showed more clonal expansion and lower generation probabilities than non-associated chains that were equally common. An association between a missense DCLRE1C variant and V-gene and J-gene trimming of TCR beta chains was found in a later genetic analysis and replicated in an independent cohort. According to a later analysis, TCR association rates differed among HLA loci, with DRB1 alleles showing the most associated TCRs and HLA-C alleles showing the fewest. In a later analysis, about 16,000 TCR beta sequences were associated with specific HLA alleles at a false discovery rate of 0.05. Sequencing depth was assumed to be roughly uniform across donors in the presence/absence analyses, though that assumption may not hold. The authors suggested that the approach could potentially be generalized to other disease states and immunological phenotypes. Three of the identified cytomegalovirus-associated TCR beta chains were confirmed in vitro to be specific for cytomegalovirus antigens. Most TCR sequences were seen in very few donors, while some public TCRs were found in many individuals. CMV serostatus was the only immune exposure information available for the cohort. Some IMGT-functional V segments, including TRBV6-2 and TRBV6-3, could not be distinguished by the 87-base-pair reads and were therefore excluded.

Library generation was performed with the immunoSEQ multiplex PCR assay. For the multiplex PCR, a mixture combining 60 forward primers for TCR Vbeta segments and 13 reverse primers for TCR Jbeta segments was used. A multiplex PCR assay on genomic DNA amplified the CDR3 region of rearranged TCR beta genes. The Illumina HiSeq System was used to sequence the amplified TCR beta libraries as 87-base-pair reads. As for how the authors treated the data: A later analysis counted about 80 million unique TCR beta chains across the 550 to 750 repertoires, and around 9.9 million of these chains were shared by at least two donors. Raw reads were error-corrected and collapsed into unique sequences by a nearest-neighbor algorithm in which closely related sequences were merged to remove PCR and sequencing errors. CDR3 sequences were aligned to IMGT reference sequences to assign V, D and J gene segments. Each retained sequence needed at least a six-nucleotide match to both a V gene segment and a J gene segment. Rearrangements were classified as productive when the CDR3 lacked stop codons and remained in frame with V and J, and all other rearrangements were classified as non-productive. CDR3 was defined by IMGT convention, running from the second conserved V-encoded cysteine to the conserved J-encoded phenylalanine. In an earlier analysis of around 600 of the donors, sequences lacking an unambiguous match to a single V gene segment were excluded. In an earlier analysis of approximately 500 of the donors, a V segment was called functional when productive rearrangements were above 56.7%, and segregating when the standard deviation between donors exceeded 5%. A statistical classification framework was built for diagnosing cytomegalovirus status from the catalog of TCR beta chain sequences. A later analysis assigned V and J genes by comparing TCR nucleotide sequences with IMGT/GENE-DB human TR gene sequences. Using the TCRdist pipeline, a later analysis assigned CDR3 sequences along with most-parsimonious VDJ recombination scenarios. In a later analysis, every TCR beta chain was defined by the combination of its CDR3 amino acid sequence and its V-gene family, and reads without a unique V-gene family were dropped. In a later analysis, several hundred highly shared, low-generation-probability nucleotide sequences were removed to address suspected cross-contamination and a sequencing artifact. In a later analysis, a clonal expansion index was calculated for each public chain from normalized within-repertoire ranks of inferred template counts. In a later analysis, generation probabilities were computed using a VDJ recombination model fitted to out-of-frame rearrangements, and the results were checked against IGoR. In a later analysis, hypergeometric tests were used to score TCR-TCR, TCR-HLA and TCR-CMV co-occurrence, with a repertoire-size bias correction applied to TCR pairs. False discovery rates were estimated in a later analysis by permuting HLA or CMV assignments 20 times. In a later analysis, co-occurring TCRs were grouped using DBSCAN, and TCRdist sequence similarity was added for clustering within HLA-allele-positive subsets. Repertoires with fewer than 30,000 or more than 120,000 public chains, plus five repertoires with anomalous nucleotide sharing, were excluded from co-occurrence clustering. TCRdb carries this immuneACCESS record with in-frame sequences only. Its versions omit some clonotypes, under half of them owing to an unresolved V gene in the studies checked, with the rest unexplained. That table supplies the V and J calls and clone size; D and trimming were determined from the DNA. The table for this sample lists about 140,000 clones; 82% of them were counted only once. Roughly 9.9% of the sample rests with the top ten.

The sequence was collected from a woman in her sixties in good health and CMV-seropositive. Recombination joined TRBV6-5 with TRBJ2-7; 8 bases in the junction line up with TRBD1. Sequenced input: PBMCs. The sequenced DNA: TGTGCCAGCAGCCCGGACAGGGAACCGTCCTACGAGCAGTACTTC. Translated, this gives CASSPDREPSYEQYF.